One and the same sample provided the 19 T cell receptor beta chains below, sequenced in a study of vaccination effects on CD4 cells after COVID-19. Their recognized antigens are unknown. Before sequencing, viral peptide pools were used by the ViraFEST assay to expand antigen-specific CD4+ T cells. Upon completion of under eleven days in culture, CD4+ T cells were isolated. Nucleocapsid antibodies were negative in the vaccine recipients, who had never had SARS-CoV-2 infection. Only in-frame clones appear in the TCRdb table, and some are missing; sequencing was by immunoSEQ multiplex PCR. The table includes around 41,000 clones, roughly 79% detected once. Source: CD4+ T cells from PBMCs cultured with SARS-CoV-2 spike peptides, taken before COVID-19 vaccination. The receptor set was obtained from a human donor who received a COVID-19 vaccine.

V is TRBV2 and J is TRBJ1-6, with 7 bases fitting TRBD1. The ends lost 6 bases at V and 0 bases at J; junction bases unmatched: 5. The CDR3 contains 16 residues. CDR1 and CDR2 (germline): SNHLY, FYNNEI. The CDR3 coding sequence is TGTGCCAGCAGCCACCAGGGGGACTCCTATAATTCACCCCTCCACTTT. Translation gives CASSHQGDSYNSPLHF.

The chain carries TRBV7-9 and TRBJ2-3; 7 nucleotides agree with TRBD1. The ends lost 4 bases at V and 0 bases at J; junction bases unmatched: 7. This CDR3 is 16 amino acids long. CDR1 is SEHNR and CDR2 is FQNEAQ in the germline V gene (reference sequence). The CDR3 DNA follows: TGTGCCAGCAGCTCGACAGGGATCCTTAGCACAGATACGCAGTATTTT. It is translated as CASSSTGILSTDTQYF.

The V call is TRBV7-9, the J call TRBJ2-5; TRBD2 matches at 8 bases. The V and J ends lost 5 bases and 5 bases, in that order; junction bases with no gene match: 16. Germline V gene sequence: CDR1 SEHNR, CDR2 FQNEAQ (reference sequence). The CDR3 extends over 17 amino acids. The CDR3 is CASSPGVAGLTAETQYF. CDR3 coding DNA: TGTGCCAGCAGCCCGGGGGTAGCGGGGTTAACAGCGGAGACCCAGTACTTC. Together with reference TRBV7-9 and TRBJ2-5, the CDR3 gives the full variable domain: DTGVSQNPRHKITKRGQNVTFRCDPISEHNRLYWYRQTLGQGPEFLTYFQNEAQLEKSRLLSDRFSAERPKGSFSTLEIQRTEQGDSAMYLCASSPGVAGLTAETQYFGPGTRLLVL.

The rearrangement joins TRBV18 to TRBJ1-3; D is undetermined. Germline lookup yields CDR1 KGHSH and CDR2 LQKENI. V was pared by 6 bases and J by 0 bases, with 15 bases between. The CDR3 spans 16 residues. CDR3: CASSPNPISSGNTIYF. For the CDR3, the DNA is TGTGCCAGCTCCCCCAACCCCATTAGCTCTGGAAACACCATATATTTT.

V and J are TRBV5-1 and TRBJ1-2, with TRBD1 as a possible D gene (5 bases). V gave up 5 bases and J gave up 2 bases, with 13 bases separating them. The germline CDR1 and CDR2 sequences are SGHRS and YFSETQ. The CDR3 runs to 14 residues. CDR3 sequence: CASRTGGVNYGYTF. The CDR3 DNA reads TGCGCCAGCAGAACGGGGGGGGTCAACTATGGCTACACCTTC.

V usage is TRBV5-4 and J usage is TRBJ1-3, with D possibly being TRBD1 (5 bases). V was clipped by 0 bases and J by 8 bases, with 12 bases between them. Germline V gene lookup returns CDR1 SGHNT and CDR2 YYREEE (reference sequence). This CDR3 spans 14 amino acids. The CDR3 DNA sequence: TGTGCCAGCAGCTTGGAGGCAGGGAGCGACACCATATATTTT. Residues: CASSLEAGSDTIYF.

This clone occurred once. The V and J genes are TRBV19 and TRBJ2-3, with 14 bases identical to TRBD2. J was trimmed by 14 bases and V by 4 bases; bases with no gene match: 8. The germline gives CDR1 LNHDA, CDR2 SQIVND (reference sequence). This CDR3 has 14 amino acids. The CDR3 protein is CASSRGLAGGLRYF. CDR3 sequence (DNA): TGTGCCAGTAGTAGAGGACTAGCGGGGGGCCTTCGGTATTTT.

The chain combines TRBV7-3 with TRBJ2-1, with D tentatively TRBD1 (6 bases). Germline CDR1 and CDR2: SGHTA and FQGTGA. The CDR3 has 13 residues. Trimming removed 4 bases from V and 9 bases from J, with 13 bases in between. CDR3 coding DNA: TGTGCCAGCAGCTCCACCACCAGGGGTGAGCAGTTCTTC. Translated, it gives CASSSTTRGEQFF.

The CDR3 loop reads CASTRGGTNTEAFF. The DNA for the CDR3 is TGTGCCAGCACCCGGGGGGGGACGAACACTGAAGCTTTCTTT. The genes are TRBV5-5 and TRBJ1-1, with D possibly TRBD1 on 5 matching bases. The V and J ends lost 6 bases and 1 base respectively, with 13 bases between them. Germline CDR1 is SGHKS and CDR2 is YYEKEE (reference sequence). CDR3 length equals 14 residues.

The rearrangement uses TRBV18 and TRBJ1-2, with D maybe TRBD1 (5 bases). Germline CDR1 KGHSH, CDR2 LQKENI. The CDR3 totals 14 residues. The V and J ends lost 0 bases and 6 bases respectively, with 11 bases between them. The CDR3 loop reads CASSPPGRVDGYTF. The CDR3 DNA follows: TGTGCCAGCTCACCACCGGGCAGGGTCGATGGCTACACCTTC. Based on the CDR3 plus reference TRBV18 and TRBJ1-2, the full variable domain is NAGVMQNPRHLVRRRGQEARLRCSPMKGHSHVYWYRQLPEEGLKFMVYLQKENIIDESGMPKERFSAEFPKEGPSILRIQQVVRGDSAAYFCASSPPGRVDGYTFGSGTRLTVV.

The chain is built from TRBV28 and TRBJ1-5; TRBD1 agrees at 9 bases. The CDR3 length is 18 residues. The germline V gene has CDR1 MDHEN and CDR2 SYDVKM. After removal of 4 bases from V and 2 bases from J, the junction contained 12 bases not matched to a gene. As DNA, the CDR3 is TGTGCCAGCAGTTACGGTCCCGGGACAGGGTTGGGCAATCAGCCCCAGCATTTT. Protein sequence: CASSYGPGTGLGNQPQHF.

This clone was observed a few times. This chain uses TRBV14 with TRBJ1-6; D is perhaps TRBD1 (6 bases). The germline CDR1 and CDR2 sequences are SGHDN and FVKESK. V dropped 5 bases and J dropped 2 bases, with 10 bases sitting between them. The CDR3 is 15 residues long. CDR3 in amino acids: CASSTGSTYNSPLHF. CDR3 DNA: TGTGCCAGCAGCACAGGGAGCACCTATAATTCACCCCTCCACTTT.

The chain recombines TRBV19 with TRBJ2-2; D might be TRBD2 (6 bases). The length of the CDR3 is 16 residues. Trimming removed 3 bases from V and 7 bases from J, with 18 bases in between. CDR1 and CDR2 from the germline V gene are LNHDA and SQIVND (reference sequence). DNA of the CDR3: TGTGCCAGTAGTATTTTAGATCGGGGGAAGGGCGGGGAGCTGTTTTTT. This codes for CASSILDRGKGGELFF.

This chain uses TRBV6-5 with TRBJ2-7, with D perhaps matching TRBD1 or TRBD2 (5 bases each). Trimming removed 6 bases from V and 7 bases from J, with 19 bases in between. The CDR3 sequence is 14 residues long. CDR1 and CDR2 (germline): MNHEY, SVGAGI. CDR3 sequence reads: CASRPGPPKGEQYV. The CDR3 DNA sequence: TGTGCCAGCAGACCGGGACCCCCTAAGGGGGAGCAGTACGTC.

This chain uses TRBV24-1 with TRBJ2-5, with no clear D. The CDR3 spans 14 residues. V lost 6 bases and J lost 4, with 14 bases in between. The germline CDR1 and CDR2 sequences are KGHDR and SFDVKD. The CDR3 nucleotides are TGTGCCACCAGTAAAGGGATCGGGCGAGAGACCCAGTACTTC. Translated: CATSKGIGRETQYF.

This sequence joins TRBV12-3 or TRBV12-4 and TRBJ1-2; 7 bases agree with TRBD1. The V gene end was trimmed by 6 bases and the J gene end by 7 bases; junction bases not matched to a gene: 8. The CDR3 is 13 residues long. CDR3 nucleotide sequence: TGTGCCAGCAGGCCCAGACAGGGTGGTGGCTACACCTTC. Translated, it gives CASRPRQGGGYTF.

The chain uses TRBV30 and TRBJ1-1; a weak D match, TRBD1 (6 bases). Germline V gene sequence: CDR1 GTSNPN, CDR2 SVGIG (reference sequence). This CDR3 comprises 12 residues. Trimming took off 2 bases at V and 10 bases at J, with 14 bases between the two ends. In nucleotides, the CDR3 is TGTGCCTGGAGTTTCGGGGACACGGGAGCTTTCTTT. Encoded protein: CAWSFGDTGAFF.

This chain links TRBV27 with TRBJ2-5, with 7 bases aligning to TRBD2. This CDR3 contains 15 residues. Germline loops: CDR1 MNHEY, CDR2 SMNVEV (reference sequence). The V and J ends lost 11 bases and 2 bases, in that order; junction bases with no gene match: 14. The CDR3 region is CARDKTRGTQETQYF. The CDR3 DNA reads TGTGCCCGCGATAAAACGCGGGGGACTCAAGAGACCCAGTACTTC.

The chain employs TRBV5-1 and TRBJ1-5; D gene uncertain. V lost 0 bases to trimming and J lost 1 base, with 5 bases between them. Per germline, CDR1 SGHRS and CDR2 YFSETQ. The CDR3 has 14 residues. Here the CDR3 DNA reads TGCGCCAGCAGCTTGGGTTACAGCAATCAGCCCCAGCATTTT. Its translation is CASSLGYSNQPQHF.